This entry lists 10 T cell receptor beta chains sequenced from one sample in a study of blood T cell repertoires in COVID-19. Produced via immunoSEQ multiplex PCR; TCRdb's table is partial and in-frame only. Altogether approximately 350,000 clones are present, roughly 86% being singletons, with the ten largest covering 7.3%. The specimen sequenced was peripheral blood. The receptors shown here come from a woman aged 70-85 years with COVID-19, enrolled during active disease.

This chain uses TRBV6-7 with TRBJ2-5, with a tentative D call TRBD1 (5 bases). TRBV6-7 is an open reading frame, and its role is uncertain. V dropped 2 bases and J dropped 7 bases, with 35 bases sitting between them. CDR3 length equals 21 residues. The DNA for the CDR3 is TGTGCCAGCAGTTACCGGGTTTTTAGCACAACTGGGCAGGGAACTGATGGGACCCAGTACTTC. This codes for CASSYRVFSTTGQGTDGTQYF.

The chain is built from TRBV27 and TRBJ2-5, with TRBD1 as a possible D gene (6 bases). V dropped 1 base and J dropped 2 bases, with 14 bases sitting between them. Germline CDR1 and CDR2: MNHEY and SMNVEV (reference sequence). The CDR3 runs to 16 residues. The CDR3 DNA follows: TGTGCCAGCAGTTTATTTGCAGGGGCGATGCAAGAGACCCAGTACTTC. Its protein product is CASSLFAGAMQETQYF.

This clone was detected only a few times. The genes are TRBV11-2 and TRBJ2-7; TRBD1 matches 7 bases. The CDR3 loop spans 15 amino acids. Trimming removed 1 base from V and 2 bases from J; junction bases left unmatched: 5. Looked up from germline, CDR1 is SGHAT and CDR2 is FQNNGV. CDR3 DNA sequence: TGTGCCAGCAGCTTAGGACAGGGTGCGCCCTACGAGCAGTACTTC. Its protein is CASSLGQGAPYEQYF.

This clone was found once. The chain employs TRBV7-2 and TRBJ1-2, with 9 bases fitting TRBD1. The J segment lost 4 bases and the V segment lost 6 bases, leaving 6 bases of the junction unmatched. CDR3 size: 14 residues. Germline V gene lookup returns CDR1 SGHTA and CDR2 FQGNSA. The CDR3, as DNA: TGTGCCAGCAGACCGACAGGGGGGGCCTATGGCTACACCTTC. Encoded protein: CASRPTGGAYGYTF.

The rearrangement uses TRBV5-1 and TRBJ1-2, with TRBD1 identical over 7 bases. The CDR3 loop spans 18 amino acids. V was clipped by 0 bases and J by 2 bases; unmatched bases: 13. Germline V gives CDR1 SGHRS, CDR2 YFSETQ. The CDR3 nucleotides are TGCGCCAGCAGCTTGGAAGGACAGGACCTTTTGGACAACTATGGCTACACCTTC. Protein sequence: CASSLEGQDLLDNYGYTF.

The chain carries TRBV10-2 and TRBJ2-2, with a weak D call TRBD1 (6 bases). CDR3 size: 15 residues. V lost 10 bases, J lost 3 bases, and 18 bases lay in between. Germline CDR1 WSHSY, CDR2 SAAADI. CDR3 nucleotide sequence: TGCGCCACCCGAACCCGCAGGGGTGACACCGGGGAGCTGTTTTTT. Amino acid sequence: CATRTRRGDTGELFF.

The chain is built from TRBV6-5 and TRBJ1-1; 8 nucleotides match TRBD1. Germline V gene lookup returns CDR1 MNHEY and CDR2 SVGAGI. With V trimmed by 6 bases and J by 4 bases, 10 bases remained unmatched. CDR3 length: 15 amino acids. The CDR3, as DNA: TGTGCCAGCAGACCTGGACAGGGATTAGGCACTGAAGCTTTCTTT. Encoded protein: CASRPGQGLGTEAFF.

This clone appeared a single time. The chain combines TRBV2 with TRBJ1-6; 8 bases fit TRBD1. Germline CDR1 reads SNHLY; CDR2 reads FYNNEI. The ends lost 11 bases at V and 9 bases at J; junction bases unmatched: 15. The length of the CDR3 is 15 residues. CDR3 residues: CAGAVVAGGGSPLHF. The CDR3 coding sequence is TGTGCCGGGGCCGTGGTGGCAGGGGGCGGTTCACCCCTCCACTTT. Using reference TRBV2 and TRBJ1-6 for the parts outside the CDR3, the full variable domain is EPEVTQTPSHQVTQMGQEVILRCVPISNHLYFYWYRQILGQKVEFLVSFYNNEISEKSEIFDDQFSVERPDGSNFTLKIRSTKLEDSAMYFCAGAVVAGGGSPLHFGNGTRLTVT.

CDR3 DNA: TGCGCCAGCAGCTCGAGACCACAGGGGGAGAACACTGAAGCTTTCTTT. Translating it yields CASSSRPQGENTEAFF. The gene calls are TRBV5-1 and TRBJ1-1, with 8 nucleotides matching TRBD1. Germline assignment: CDR1 SGHRS and CDR2 YFSETQ. The V and J ends lost 3 bases and 1 base, in that order; junction bases with no gene match: 8. The CDR3 extends over 16 amino acids.

The chain employs TRBV14 and TRBJ1-2; D remains ambiguous. V shed 1 base and J shed 5 bases, with 11 bases lying between them. The CDR3 covers 14 residues. Germline lookup yields CDR1 SGHDN and CDR2 FVKESK. The CDR3 nucleotides read TGTGCCAGCAGCCAAGGGACTTTAAGATATGGCTACACCTTC. Amino acids: CASSQGTLRYGYTF.